This entry describes one T cell receptor (beta chain). This entry is derived from a study of blood T cell repertoires in COVID-19. The assay was immunoSEQ multiplex PCR, and TCRdb's table has in-frame clones only and misses some. The sample lists some 270,000 clones, around nine tenths occurring once. Source material: PBMCs or T cells enriched from blood (not recorded which). This TCR derives from a woman aged 40 to 55 who had been exposed to COVID-19.

CDR3 in DNA: TGTGCCAGCAGCTTAGGACAGGGTGCAACTAATGAAAAACTGTTTTTT. Protein sequence: CASSLGQGATNEKLFF. This chain links TRBV7-9 with TRBJ1-4, with 7 positions matching TRBD1. J lost 0 bases, V lost 1 base, and 2 bases had no gene match. The germline gives CDR1 SEHNR, CDR2 FQNEAQ (reference sequence). The CDR3 runs 16 residues.